The present TCR beta chain was sequenced within a study of OX40 agonist ivuxolimab in advanced cancers. Overall study: The patients received ivuxolimab by intravenous route every 2 weeks at 0.01 to 10 mg/kg.

This table comes from immunoSEQ multiplex PCR, and its TCRdb copy is limited to in-frame clones, with some not included. This table has 65,000 to 90,000 clones, approximately 92% appearing once. At baseline, cycle 4 day 1, and cycle 7 day 1, blood was sampled. As for this clone: Its antigen is still unknown.

Study findings and constraints: Determination of antigen specificity was not performed for the expanded peripheral T cells.

Trimming took off 6 bases at V and 10 bases at J, with 12 bases between the two ends. The germline gives CDR1 DFQATT, CDR2 SNEGSKA (reference sequence). The CDR3 has 10 amino acids. The specimen comprised CD4+ or CD8+ T cells sorted from blood, sampled in a trial of the OX40 agonist ivuxolimab. The receptor comes from an adult with an advanced solid tumor such as melanoma, head and neck, liver or kidney cancer. The gene calls are TRBV20-1 and TRBJ1-1; no reliable D call. The CDR3 region is CSAKDEVAFF. Written as DNA, the CDR3 is TGCAGTGCGAAGGATGAAGTAGCTTTCTTT.